These T cell receptor beta chains were read from a single sample in a study of T cells in Graves' hyperthyroidism and ophthalmopathy. TCRdb redid the calling of the multiplex PCR reads with MiXCR, one entry per CDR3 protein. In the table there are 700,000 or so distinct CDR3 sequences, more than 12% of which are singletons. Sequencing input: blood. These receptors all come from a woman between 50 and 59 years old with Graves' ophthalmopathy. Both conserved end residues are part of each CDR3. A D gene is named only where the DNA matches it firmly. Size is stated for part of the rows, as once, few or many counts, or as a class when the clone is expanded.

>TRBD2|TRBV6-6|many|TRBJ2-1
CASSYPGLAGGNEQFF
TGTGCCAGCAGTTACCCGGGACTAGCGGGAGGAAATGAGCAGTTCTTC
>TRBD2|TRBV10-3|once|TRBJ2-1
CAIRPGTSGYNEQFF
TGTGCCATCAGGCCAGGGACTAGCGGATACAATGAGCAGTTCTTC
>TRBD2|TRBV29-1|few|TRBJ2-3
CSVRTSGISTDTQYF
TGCAGCGTCCGGACTAGCGGGATAAGTACAGATACGCAGTATTTT
>TRBD1|TRBV12-3/TRBV12-4|-|TRBJ1-2
CASRRTGEGNGYTF
TGTGCCAGCAGACGGACAGGGGAGGGCAATGGCTACACCTTC
>-|TRBV7-3|few|TRBJ2-6
CASSPEYGANVLTF
TGTGCCAGCAGCCCCGAGTATGGGGCCAACGTCCTGACTTTC
>-|TRBV11-2|few|TRBJ2-7
CASSASASYEQYF
TGTGCCAGCAGCGCCTCGGCCTCCTACGAGCAGTACTTC
>-|TRBV20-1|many|TRBJ1-1
CSAVGHMNTEAFF
TGCAGTGCTGTCGGTCACATGAACACTGAAGCTTTCTTT
>-|TRBV20-1|-|TRBJ1-3
CSAARPPGPSGNTIYF
TGCAGTGCAGCCCGCCCCCCGGGCCCCTCTGGAAACACCATATATTTT
>-|TRBV18|many|TRBJ2-2
CASSAQGSGELFF
TGTGCCAGCTCAGCCCAGGGATCCGGGGAGCTGTTTTTT
>TRBD1|TRBV27|few|TRBJ2-3
CASSLNPGQGGTQYF
TGTGCCAGCAGTTTAAATCCGGGACAGGGTGGCACGCAGTATTTT
>-|TRBV5-1|many|TRBJ2-3
CASSPNLSTDTQYF
TGCGCCAGCAGCCCCAATCTTAGCACAGATACGCAGTATTTT
>TRBD1|TRBV12-3/TRBV12-4|many|TRBJ1-6
CASSLARTGSPLHF
TGTGCCAGCAGTTTAGCGAGGACAGGATCACCCCTCCACTTT
>-|TRBV5-4|many|TRBJ2-7
CASSLEVQGSEQYF
TGTGCCAGCAGCTTGGAGGTCCAGGGAAGCGAGCAGTACTTC
>-|TRBV20-1|many|TRBJ2-5
CSASQGSGYQETQYF
TGCAGTGCTAGTCAGGGTAGCGGCTACCAAGAGACCCAGTACTTC
>TRBD1|TRBV5-1|many|TRBJ2-5
CASSPGLKGQGRGETQYF
TGCGCCAGCAGCCCCGGACTTAAAGGACAGGGTCGAGGCGAGACCCAGTACTTC
>TRBD2|TRBV11-3|few|TRBJ2-1
CASSRGLVINEQFF
TGTGCCAGCAGCCGTGGACTAGTTATCAATGAGCAGTTCTTC
>-|TRBV18|many|TRBJ1-1
CASSPGRGGFMNTEAFF
TGTGCCAGCTCACCGGGCAGGGGAGGGTTCATGAACACTGAAGCTTTCTTT
>-|TRBV15|-|TRBJ2-4
CATSFRESGNIQYF
TGTGCCACCAGCTTCCGGGAGTCGGGAAACATTCAGTACTTC
>-|TRBV6-1|few|TRBJ1-4
CASSPTSGFLRWEKLFF
TGTGCCAGCAGCCCAACGTCAGGGTTCCTACGGTGGGAAAAACTGTTTTTT
>TRBD1|TRBV10-3|many|TRBJ2-7
CAIRKDRYGEQYF
TGTGCCATCAGGAAGGACAGGTATGGCGAGCAGTACTTC
>TRBD2|TRBV11-3|few|TRBJ2-2
CASSPGGRSAGELFF
TGTGCCAGCAGCCCGGGGGGGAGGAGTGCCGGGGAGCTGTTTTTT
>TRBD2|TRBV27|few|TRBJ2-3
CASSLAAGASTDTQYF
TGTGCCAGCAGTTTAGCAGCGGGGGCTAGCACAGATACGCAGTATTTT
>TRBD2|TRBV6-1|many|TRBJ2-1
CASRTSGRHNEQFF
TGTGCCAGCAGGACTAGCGGGAGGCACAATGAGCAGTTCTTC
>-|TRBV29-1|many|TRBJ2-1
CSVASREKGNEQFF
TGCAGCGTCGCAAGTAGAGAGAAGGGGAATGAGCAGTTCTTC
>TRBD1|TRBV12-3/TRBV12-4|many|TRBJ1-1
CASSAARTGNTEAFF
TGTGCCAGCAGTGCAGCCCGGACAGGGAACACTGAAGCTTTCTTT
>TRBD1|TRBV24-1|many|TRBJ2-1
CATSGTGGHNEQFF
TGTGCCACCAGTGGGACAGGGGGTCACAATGAGCAGTTCTTC
>TRBD1|TRBV5-6|-|TRBJ1-5
CASSLDLGQGASGGPQHF
TGTGCCAGCAGCTTGGATCTGGGACAGGGGGCCTCAGGGGGGCCCCAGCATTTT
>TRBD2|TRBV5-1|many|TRBJ2-1
CASSYTSGFYNEQFF
TGCGCCAGCAGCTACACTAGCGGATTTTACAATGAGCAGTTCTTC
>TRBD2|TRBV7-2|many|TRBJ2-1
CASSPPGTSGIEQFF
TGTGCCAGCAGCCCCCCCGGGACTAGCGGGATTGAGCAGTTCTTC
>TRBD2|TRBV2|many|TRBJ2-7
CASSEDGTSGSYEQYF
TGTGCCAGCAGTGAAGACGGGACTAGCGGGAGTTACGAGCAGTACTTC
>-|TRBV27|many|TRBJ2-7
CASSLSAGHPGGYEQYF
TGTGCCAGCAGTTTATCAGCGGGACACCCAGGAGGCTACGAGCAGTACTTC
>-|TRBV9|few|TRBJ2-7
CASSGPEAYSYEQYF
TGTGCCAGCAGCGGCCCGGAGGCCTATTCCTACGAGCAGTACTTC
>TRBD1|TRBV15|many|TRBJ2-3
CATSRIDRGTDTQYF
TGTGCCACCAGCAGAATCGACAGGGGCACAGATACGCAGTATTTT
>-|TRBV5-1|many|TRBJ2-5
CASSLEPLQETQYF
TGCGCCAGCAGCTTGGAGCCGTTACAAGAGACCCAGTACTTC
>-|TRBV7-9|few|TRBJ1-3
CASSFSTGNTIYF
TGTGCCAGCAGCTTCTCGACAGGAAACACCATATATTTT
>-|TRBV18|many|TRBJ2-1
CASSPDRVQFF
TGTGCCAGCTCACCGGACCGGGTTCAGTTCTTC
>-|TRBV7-9|many|TRBJ2-1
CASTRRDLSYNEQFF
TGTGCCAGCACAAGACGGGACCTCTCCTACAATGAGCAGTTCTTC
>-|TRBV15|many|TRBJ1-2
CATSRDVAGISYGYTF
TGTGCCACCAGCAGAGACGTTGCAGGGATTAGTTATGGCTACACCTTC
>TRBD2|TRBV7-2|many|TRBJ2-7
CASSGGAYEQYF
TGTGCCAGCAGCGGGGGGGCCTACGAGCAGTACTTC